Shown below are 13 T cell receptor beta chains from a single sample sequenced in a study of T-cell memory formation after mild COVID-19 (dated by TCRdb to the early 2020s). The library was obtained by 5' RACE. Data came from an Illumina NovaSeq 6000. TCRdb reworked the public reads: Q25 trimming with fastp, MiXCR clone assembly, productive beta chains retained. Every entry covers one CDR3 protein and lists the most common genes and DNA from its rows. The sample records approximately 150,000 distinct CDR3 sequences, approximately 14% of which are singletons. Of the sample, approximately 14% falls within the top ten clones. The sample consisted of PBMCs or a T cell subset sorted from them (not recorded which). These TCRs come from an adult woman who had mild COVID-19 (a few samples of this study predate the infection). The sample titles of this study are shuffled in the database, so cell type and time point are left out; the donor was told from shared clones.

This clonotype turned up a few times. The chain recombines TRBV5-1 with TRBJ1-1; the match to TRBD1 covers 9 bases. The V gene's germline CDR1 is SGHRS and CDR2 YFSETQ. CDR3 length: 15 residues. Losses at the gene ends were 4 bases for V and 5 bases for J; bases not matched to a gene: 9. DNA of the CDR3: TGCGCCAGCAGCGCCGACAGGGGGGCGAGGACTGAAGCTTTCTTT. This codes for CASSADRGARTEAFF.

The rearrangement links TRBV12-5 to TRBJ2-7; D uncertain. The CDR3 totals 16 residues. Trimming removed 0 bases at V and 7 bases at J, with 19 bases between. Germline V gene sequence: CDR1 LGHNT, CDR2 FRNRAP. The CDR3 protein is CASGLVLEALIGEQYF. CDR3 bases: TGTGCTAGTGGTTTGGTACTTGAGGCCCTGATTGGGGAGCAGTACTTC.

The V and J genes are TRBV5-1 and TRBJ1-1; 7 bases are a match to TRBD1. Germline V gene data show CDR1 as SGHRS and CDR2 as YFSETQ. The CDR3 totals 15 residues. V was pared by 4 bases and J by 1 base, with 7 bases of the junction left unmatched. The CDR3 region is CASSTRQGKNTEAFF. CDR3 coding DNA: TGCGCCAGCAGCACAAGACAGGGTAAGAACACTGAAGCTTTCTTT.

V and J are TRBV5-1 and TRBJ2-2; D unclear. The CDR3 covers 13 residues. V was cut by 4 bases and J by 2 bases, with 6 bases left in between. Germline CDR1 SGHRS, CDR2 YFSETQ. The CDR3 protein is CASSQLNTGELFF. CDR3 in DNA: TGCGCCAGCAGCCAGCTCAACACCGGGGAGCTGTTTTTT.

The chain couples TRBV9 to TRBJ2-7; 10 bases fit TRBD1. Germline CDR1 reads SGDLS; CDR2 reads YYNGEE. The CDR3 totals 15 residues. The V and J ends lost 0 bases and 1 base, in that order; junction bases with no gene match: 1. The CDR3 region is CASSVGQGASYEQYF. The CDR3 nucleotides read TGTGCCAGCAGCGTAGGACAGGGGGCTTCCTACGAGCAGTACTTC.

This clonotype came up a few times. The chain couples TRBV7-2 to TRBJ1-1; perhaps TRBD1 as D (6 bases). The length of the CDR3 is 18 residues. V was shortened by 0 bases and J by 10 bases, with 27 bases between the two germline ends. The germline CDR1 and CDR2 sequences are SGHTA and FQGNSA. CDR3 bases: TGTGCCAGCAGCTTAGCGAGCAGGGGCAACCCTAGAACGGCGGGAGCTTTCTTT. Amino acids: CASSLASRGNPRTAGAFF.

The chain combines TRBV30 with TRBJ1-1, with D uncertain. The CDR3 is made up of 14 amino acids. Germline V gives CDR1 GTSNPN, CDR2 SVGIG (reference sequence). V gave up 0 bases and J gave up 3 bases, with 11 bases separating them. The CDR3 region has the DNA TGTGCCTGGAGTGTACGAGCATCGGACACTGAAGCTTTCTTT. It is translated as CAWSVRASDTEAFF.

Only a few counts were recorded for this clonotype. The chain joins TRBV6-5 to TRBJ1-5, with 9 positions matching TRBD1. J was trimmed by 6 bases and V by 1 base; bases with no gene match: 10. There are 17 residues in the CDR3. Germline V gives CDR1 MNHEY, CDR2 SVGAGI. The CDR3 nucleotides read TGTGCCAGCAGTTACTACTGGGACAGGGAACGCCCTCAGCCCCAGCATTTT. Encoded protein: CASSYYWDRERPQPQHF.

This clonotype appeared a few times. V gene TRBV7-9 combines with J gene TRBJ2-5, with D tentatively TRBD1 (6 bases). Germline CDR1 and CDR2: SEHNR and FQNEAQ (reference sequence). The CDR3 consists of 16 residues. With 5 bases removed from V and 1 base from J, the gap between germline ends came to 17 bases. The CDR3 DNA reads TGTGCCAGCAGCCCATCCTGGCAAGGGGGCCAAGAGACCCAGTACTTC. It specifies CASSPSWQGGQETQYF.

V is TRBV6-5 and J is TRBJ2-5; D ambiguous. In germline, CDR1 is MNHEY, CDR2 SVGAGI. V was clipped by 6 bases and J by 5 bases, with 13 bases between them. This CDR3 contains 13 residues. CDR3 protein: CASSLGNPETQYF. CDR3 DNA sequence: TGTGCCAGCAGCTTGGGGAACCCGGAGACCCAGTACTTC.

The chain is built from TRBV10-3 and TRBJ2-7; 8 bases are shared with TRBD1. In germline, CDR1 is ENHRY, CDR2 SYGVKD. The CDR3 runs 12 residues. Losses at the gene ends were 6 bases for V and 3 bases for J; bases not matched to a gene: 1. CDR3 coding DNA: TGTGCCATCAGGGACAGGGACTACGAGCAGTACTTC. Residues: CAIRDRDYEQYF.

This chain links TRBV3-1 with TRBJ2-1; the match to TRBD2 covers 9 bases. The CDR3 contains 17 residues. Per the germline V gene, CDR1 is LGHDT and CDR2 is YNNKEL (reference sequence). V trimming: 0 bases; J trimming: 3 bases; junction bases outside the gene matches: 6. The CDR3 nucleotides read TGTGCCAGCAGCCAAGATGGCGTTAGCGGGGGCTACAATGAGCAGTTCTTC. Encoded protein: CASSQDGVSGGYNEQFF.

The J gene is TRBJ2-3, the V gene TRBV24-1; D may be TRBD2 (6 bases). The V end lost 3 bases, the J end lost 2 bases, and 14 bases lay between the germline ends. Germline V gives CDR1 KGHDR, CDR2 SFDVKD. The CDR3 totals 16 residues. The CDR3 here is CATSDRDSRPTDTQYF. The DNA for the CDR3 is TGTGCCACCAGTGATCGGGACTCCCGCCCCACAGATACGCAGTATTTT.